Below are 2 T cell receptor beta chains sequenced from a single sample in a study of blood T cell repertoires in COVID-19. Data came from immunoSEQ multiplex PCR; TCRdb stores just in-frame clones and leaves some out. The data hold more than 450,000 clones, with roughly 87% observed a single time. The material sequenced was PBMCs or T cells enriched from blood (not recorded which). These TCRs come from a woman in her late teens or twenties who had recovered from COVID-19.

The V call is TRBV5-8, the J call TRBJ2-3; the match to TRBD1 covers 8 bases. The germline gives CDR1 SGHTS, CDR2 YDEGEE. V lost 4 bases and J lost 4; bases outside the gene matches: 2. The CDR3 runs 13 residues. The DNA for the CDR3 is TGTGCCAGCAGCGACAGGGGCCCAGATACGCAGTATTTT. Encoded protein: CASSDRGPDTQYF.

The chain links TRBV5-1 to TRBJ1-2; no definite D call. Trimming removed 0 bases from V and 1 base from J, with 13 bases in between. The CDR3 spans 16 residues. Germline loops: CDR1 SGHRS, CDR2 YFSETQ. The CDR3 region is CASSLDGTDRNYGYTF. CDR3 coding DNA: TGCGCCAGCAGCTTGGATGGCACAGATCGTAACTATGGCTACACCTTC.